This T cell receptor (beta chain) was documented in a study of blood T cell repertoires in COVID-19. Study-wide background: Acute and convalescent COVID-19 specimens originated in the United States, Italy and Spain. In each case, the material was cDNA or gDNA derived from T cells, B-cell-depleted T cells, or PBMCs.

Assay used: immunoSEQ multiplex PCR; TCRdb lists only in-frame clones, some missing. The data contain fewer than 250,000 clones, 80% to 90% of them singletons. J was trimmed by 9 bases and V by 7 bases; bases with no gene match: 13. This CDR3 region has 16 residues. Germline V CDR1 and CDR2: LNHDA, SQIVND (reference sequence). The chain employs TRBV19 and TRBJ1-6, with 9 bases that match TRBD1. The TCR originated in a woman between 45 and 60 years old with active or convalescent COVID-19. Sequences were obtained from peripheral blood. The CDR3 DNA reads TGTGCCAGTAATCCCCGGACAGGGGCCGGACCTTCACCCCTCCACTTT. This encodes CASNPRTGAGPSPLHF.